What follows describes a single T cell receptor beta chain. This specimen comes from a study of cytomegalovirus exposure and HLA in healthy donors. PCR amplification relied on 60 Vbeta primers (plus 13 Jbeta primers). The protocol was immunoSEQ multiplex PCR, while the TCRdb copy is restricted to in-frame clones and leaves out a portion. The data hold 90,000 or so clones, with over 70% observed a single time. The V segment lost 6 bases and the J segment 3 bases; nucleotides outside the gene matches: 0. Germline CDR1 is MNHEY and CDR2 is SMNVEV (reference sequence). This CDR3 region has 12 residues. This rearrangement joins TRBV27 to TRBJ2-7, with 9 bases lining up with TRBD2. Sequenced input: PBMCs. The sequence derives from a man aged 45-60 years in good health and CMV-seropositive. The CDR3 is CASRTSGYEQYF. The CDR3 DNA reads TGTGCCAGCAGGACTAGCGGCTACGAGCAGTACTTC.